A single sample gave rise to the 7 T cell receptor beta chains below, sequenced in a study of T cells in Graves' hyperthyroidism and ophthalmopathy. RNA transcripts provided the source from which TCR beta CDR3 regions were amplified. Initially, a first-round RT-PCR of the TCR CDR3 employed the HTBI primer set. TCRdb reanalysed the multiplex PCR reads using MiXCR and keeps one entry per CDR3 protein. The data contain some 550,000 distinct CDR3 sequences, roughly 15% of them seen just once; the ten biggest clones take up about 3.5%. Sequencing input: blood. These receptors came from a woman aged 40 to 50 with Graves' ophthalmopathy.

The table lists this clonotype with many counts. The V and J genes are TRBV20-1 and TRBJ1-2; tentative D call: TRBD1 (5 bases). CDR1 is DFQATT, CDR2 SNEGSKA, per germline (reference sequence). Trimming shortened V by 7 bases and J by 2 bases, and 14 bases separated the two germline ends. CDR3 length equals 13 residues. In DNA, the CDR3 is TGCAGTGTAAAGGCAGGGCAGAACTATGGCTACACCTTC. It encodes CSVKAGQNYGYTF.

This clonotype was counted between two and nine times. The chain couples TRBV5-1 to TRBJ2-7, with 9 positions matching TRBD2. Trimming at V came to 4 bases and at J to 5 bases, leaving 7 bases not matched to a gene. Germline values: CDR1 SGHRS, CDR2 YFSETQ. The CDR3 runs 14 residues. In DNA form, the CDR3 reads TGCGCCAGCAGCCTTAGCGGGAGAGTACACGAGCAGTACTTC. Translation: CASSLSGRVHEQYF.

This clonotype was counted ten times or more. J is TRBJ2-7 and V is TRBV5-1; D unclear. CDR3 length: 16 residues. CDR1 is SGHRS and CDR2 is YFSETQ in the germline V gene. The ends were cut back, 2 bases at V and 2 bases at J, with 17 bases in the middle. The CDR3 DNA reads as TGCGCCAGCAGCTTAGAAGGCCTGGCCGACACCTACGAGCAGTACTTC. This sequence encodes CASSLEGLADTYEQYF.

The V gene is TRBV12-3 or TRBV12-4, the J gene TRBJ1-1; TRBD1 matches 9 bases. The length of the CDR3 is 15 residues. V was clipped by 5 bases and J by 6 bases; unmatched bases: 10. CDR3 DNA sequence: TGTGCCAGCAGTGAAAACAGGGGGCGTGCGGCTGAAGCTTTCTTT. It specifies CASSENRGRAAEAFF.

In regard to this clonotype: This may be a read error, as it is one base from a much larger clone. This chain connects TRBV11-2 to TRBJ1-1; D is possibly TRBD1 (5 bases). Germline-derived CDR1 and CDR2 are SGHAT and FQNNGV. Trimming took 5 bases from V and 8 from J, leaving 12 bases between them. The CDR3 has 12 amino acids. CDR3 sequence reads: CASSQQVDEAFF. CDR3 coding DNA: TGTGCCAGCAGCCAACAGGTGGACGAAGCTTTCTTT. The whole variable domain, remainder taken from reference TRBV11-2 and TRBJ1-1, is EAGVAQSPRYKIIEKRQSVAFWCNPISGHATLYWYQQILGQGPKLLIQFQNNGVVDDSQLPKDRFSAERLKGVDSTLKIQPAKLEDSAVYLCASSQQVDEAFFGQGTRLTVV.

This clonotype was observed at least ten times. This rearrangement joins TRBV30 to TRBJ2-7; TRBD1 matches at 7 bases. Germline CDR1 GTSNPN, CDR2 SVGIG (reference sequence). The CDR3 loop spans 13 amino acids. V was pared by 1 base and J by 2 bases, with 2 bases of the junction left unmatched. CDR3 nucleotide sequence: TGTGCCTGGAGTGGGACAGGTCCCTACGAGCAGTACTTC. Amino acid sequence: CAWSGTGPYEQYF.

This chain links TRBV10-2 with TRBJ1-4, with 8 bases matching TRBD1. The CDR3 length is 14 residues. The V gene end was trimmed by 7 bases and the J gene end by 7 bases; junction bases not matched to a gene: 8. CDR1 and CDR2 (germline): WSHSY, SAAADI. For the CDR3, the DNA is TGCGCCAGCAAGGGCAGGGGGCTGGCTGAAAAACTGTTTTTT. Translation gives CASKGRGLAEKLFF.